The present T cell receptor beta chain was sequenced within a study of blood T cell repertoires in COVID-19. Study background: Both acute and convalescent COVID-19 samples were obtained from the United States, Italy and Spain.

Sequencing used immunoSEQ multiplex PCR; TCRdb keeps in-frame clones, though not all of them. The table has about 300,000 clones, roughly 80% seen once. The Seattle site enrolled patients during active infection and followed them longitudinally. The CDR3 is 13 residues long. After removal of 7 bases from V and 4 bases from J, the junction contained 5 bases not matched to a gene. In germline, CDR1 is MNHEY, CDR2 SVGAGI. This receptor was obtained from a human donor with COVID-19, enrolled during active disease. The donor label of this sample is uncertain. The sample consisted of peripheral blood. The V call is TRBV6-5, the J call TRBJ2-7; 9 positions match TRBD1. The CDR3 nucleotides are TGTGCCAGCAAAGGACAGGGGAGATACGAGCAGTACTTC. Translated, it gives CASKGQGRYEQYF.